The rows below give T cell receptor beta chains drawn from one sample of a study of shared clonotypes between healthy human individuals. The method was immunoSEQ multiplex PCR; TCRdb's version includes in-frame clones alone and lacks a portion of them. The profile shows about 2 million clones, over 85% of them singletons. Sequencing was done on a sample of naive CD4+ T cells sorted from blood. The receptors shown here come from a man between 18 and 35 years old in good health. The conserved cysteine and the conserved F or W are not part of the CDR3 here. Fields, in order: V gene, CDR3 protein.

v_gene: TRBV6-5; CDR3aa: ATASAINEQF
v_gene: TRBV6-1; CDR3aa: ASSSRTGNTIY
v_gene: TRBV7-9; CDR3aa: ASSVSPGGSTYEQY
v_gene: TRBV11-2; CDR3aa: ASSLGQGYNQPQH
v_gene: TRBV5-4; CDR3aa: ASRSTSGGQETQY
v_gene: TRBV27; CDR3aa: ASSLAGHPSYEQY
v_gene: TRBV14; CDR3aa: ASSYMGTAEQY
v_gene: TRBV30; CDR3aa: AWSGGDQPQH
v_gene: TRBV5-1; CDR3aa: ASSPSGQTYEQY
v_gene: TRBV13; CDR3aa: ASRTASGINTYEQY
v_gene: TRBV7-9; CDR3aa: ASSNRGAGNTIY
v_gene: TRBV4-1; CDR3aa: ASSPGHTGVLSYNSPLH
v_gene: TRBV7-9; CDR3aa: ASTSTTDGYT
v_gene: TRBV28; CDR3aa: ASSFRGPQEQPQH
v_gene: TRBV7-2; CDR3aa: ASSTDRPGANVLT
v_gene: TRBV10-3; CDR3aa: AISPGLADNEQF
v_gene: TRBV15; CDR3aa: ATSSGLAGERELF
v_gene: TRBV27; CDR3aa: ASSLSPLSGTGRGKAQY
v_gene: TRBV5-1; CDR3aa: ASSRDGLNEKLF
v_gene: TRBV7-9; CDR3aa: ASSQSGQYVYGYT
v_gene: TRBV5-1; CDR3aa: ASSLDGLANTDTQY
v_gene: TRBV18; CDR3aa: ASSSSSGPGELF
v_gene: TRBV28; CDR3aa: ASSFRGATGGNTIY
v_gene: TRBV6-1; CDR3aa: ASRRTGTGKYEQY
v_gene: TRBV6-5; CDR3aa: ASSRREDQPQH
v_gene: TRBV5-1; CDR3aa: ASSLETLNSPGAYEQY
v_gene: TRBV4-1; CDR3aa: ASSRTGLETQY
v_gene: TRBV6-1; CDR3aa: ASSEGQGSYEQY
v_gene: TRBV18; CDR3aa: ASSSTSGSTDTQY
v_gene: TRBV19; CDR3aa: ASTGGGLNYGYT
v_gene: TRBV5-1; CDR3aa: ASFGSGGNSYNEQF
v_gene: TRBV10-1; CDR3aa: ASSEDPAGNTIY
v_gene: TRBV30; CDR3aa: AWSVSRKNTEAF
v_gene: TRBV7-9; CDR3aa: ASSLEGQAYQPQH
v_gene: TRBV30; CDR3aa: AWSGGVNQPQH
v_gene: TRBV5-1; CDR3aa: ASSSGTSGQETQY
v_gene: TRBV30; CDR3aa: AWTGSGNTIY